Listed below are T cell receptor beta chains from one sample, sequenced in a study of human T cells and chemical hapten exposure. MiXCR was run by TCRdb on the 5' RACE reads, yielding one entry per CDR3 protein. Of around 100,000 distinct CDR3 sequences listed, approximately 19% were seen once; the top ten hold about 3%. The receptor set was obtained from a human donor in good health. CDR3s include the opening cysteine and the closing phenylalanine or tryptophan. The D gene is left open where the match is weak. Part of the rows lack a size; the others show once, few, many or a class for expanded clones.

>.|TRBJ1-1|TRBV27|TRBD1
CASRRTGRRTEAFF
TGTGCCAGCAGGAGGACAGGGCGGAGGACTGAAGCTTTCTTT
>few|TRBJ2-1|TRBV28|TRBD1
CASLTGGHYNEQFF
TGTGCCAGCCTAACAGGGGGTCACTACAATGAGCAGTTCTTC
>few|TRBJ2-3|TRBV9|TRBD1
CASSARQGNTDTQYF
TGTGCCAGCAGCGCTAGACAGGGCAATACAGATACGCAGTATTTT
>few|TRBJ2-3|TRBV3-1|TRBD2
CASSQGAGGLGDTQYF
TGTGCCAGCAGCCAAGGAGCGGGAGGCTTGGGGGATACGCAGTATTTT
>.|TRBJ1-5|TRBV3-1|.
CASSGMKGNQPQHF
TGTGCCAGCAGCGGAATGAAAGGGAATCAGCCCCAGCATTTT
>few|TRBJ2-1|TRBV14|.
CASSRLSSYNEQFF
TGTGCCAGCAGTCGGCTTAGCTCCTACAATGAGCAGTTCTTC
>many|TRBJ1-4|TRBV12-3/TRBV12-4|.
CASSTRATNEKLFF
TGTGCCAGCAGCACGCGAGCAACTAATGAAAAACTGTTTTTT
>.|TRBJ2-2|TRBV5-1|TRBD2
CASSETSGPNTGELFF
TGCGCCAGCAGCGAAACTAGCGGGCCGAACACCGGGGAGCTGTTTTTT
>few|TRBJ2-1|TRBV15|.
CATSRDGLPYNEQFF
TGTGCCACCAGCAGAGATGGACTCCCGTACAATGAGCAGTTCTTC
>few|TRBJ2-3|TRBV13|TRBD2
CASRRTSGRAPDTQYF
TGTGCCAGCAGGCGGACTAGCGGGAGGGCCCCAGATACGCAGTATTTT
>.|TRBJ2-5|TRBV10-3|TRBD2
CAIAGRDQETQYF
TGTGCCATCGCCGGGAGGGATCAAGAGACCCAGTACTTC
>.|TRBJ1-1|TRBV28|.
CASGEDTEAFF
TGTGCCAGCGGCGAGGACACTGAAGCTTTCTTT
>.|TRBJ2-7|TRBV20-1|.
CSARLAGRRNEQYF
TGCAGTGCTAGACTGGCAGGGCGTAGGAACGAGCAGTACTTC
>few|TRBJ2-7|TRBV7-8|.
CASSARDNSYEQYF
TGTGCCAGCAGCGCGCGGGACAATTCGTACGAGCAGTACTTC
>few|TRBJ2-5|TRBV2|.
CASSKILALQETQYF
TGTGCCAGCAGTAAGATCCTAGCACTCCAAGAGACCCAGTACTTC
>.|TRBJ2-3|TRBV6-1|.
CASTPTPSTDTQYF
TGTGCCAGCACCCCGACGCCTAGCACAGATACGCAGTATTTT
>.|TRBJ2-7|TRBV30|.
CAWSVTRQIGEEYF
TGTGCCTGGAGTGTAACCCGGCAGATAGGGGAAGAGTACTTC
>once|TRBJ1-5|TRBV6-6|.
CASNGGAGNQPQHF
TGTGCCAGCAACGGGGGGGCGGGCAATCAGCCCCAGCATTTT
>few|TRBJ2-5|TRBV6-6|.
CASSYWSQETQYF
TGTGCCAGCAGTTACTGGAGCCAAGAGACCCAGTACTTC
>.|TRBJ1-5|TRBV3-1|TRBD1
CASSSDRVHQPQHF
TGTGCCAGCAGCTCCGACAGGGTTCATCAGCCCCAGCATTTT
>.|TRBJ2-1|TRBV29-1|.
CSVTRGNDEQFF
TGCAGCGTTACAAGGGGGAACGATGAGCAGTTCTTC
>few|TRBJ1-5|TRBV28|TRBD1
CASRPGTGSNQPQHF
TGTGCCAGCAGACCCGGGACAGGGTCAAATCAGCCCCAGCATTTT